These T cell receptor beta chains were read from a single sample in a study of T cell changes during pregnancy in multiple sclerosis. Assay: immunoSEQ multiplex PCR; the TCRdb copy retains only in-frame clones and omits some. This repertoire shows roughly 93,000 clones, 85% to 95% found once; its top ten account for approximately 0.99%. Specimen: peripheral blood, collected before pregnancy. All receptors come from a female donor with multiple sclerosis, enrolled in a pregnancy study. CDR3s include the opening cysteine and the closing phenylalanine or tryptophan. The D gene is left open where the match is weak. Some rows mark clone size as missing; the rest say once, few, many or name a class of expanded clone.

D gene | CDR3 length | J gene | clone size | V gene | CDR3 DNA | CDR3 protein
- | 14 | TRBJ2-4 | - | TRBV25-1 | TGTGCCAGCAGTGAACAGGGGCCGGAAAACATTCAGTACTTC | CASSEQGPENIQYF
TRBD1 | 14 | TRBJ2-7 | - | TRBV5-1 | TGCGCCAGCAGTGACAGGGGTGATGCCTACGAGCAGTACTTC | CASSDRGDAYEQYF
TRBD1 | 14 | TRBJ1-2 | - | TRBV28 | TGTGCCAGCAGTCCACAGGGGGTGGGCTATGGCTACACCTTC | CASSPQGVGYGYTF
- | 12 | TRBJ1-1 | few | TRBV9 | TGTGCCAGCGGGACAATGAACACTGAAGCTTTCTTT | CASGTMNTEAFF
TRBD1 | 13 | TRBJ2-7 | - | TRBV7-9 | TGTGCCAGCAGGACAGGGACGAACTACGAGCAGTACTTC | CASRTGTNYEQYF
TRBD1 | 14 | TRBJ2-3 | - | TRBV28 | TGTGCCAGCACCCAGGGGGCGCCCACAGATACGCAGTATTTT | CASTQGAPTDTQYF
TRBD1 | 13 | TRBJ1-2 | once | TRBV19 | TGTGCCAGTAGTAGGGGACAGGGGAATGGCTACACCTTC | CASSRGQGNGYTF
TRBD1 | 18 | TRBJ1-5 | - | TRBV27 | TGTGCCAGCAGTCCTAGGACAGGGACTCTTCGGAGCAATCAGCCCCAGCATTTT | CASSPRTGTLRSNQPQHF
TRBD2 | 14 | TRBJ2-5 | - | TRBV28 | TGTGCCAGCAGCTACGGGGGGTACCAAGAGACCCAGTACTTC | CASSYGGYQETQYF
- | 15 | TRBJ2-7 | - | TRBV2 | TGTGCCAGCAGTGAAGAGGGACTCACGACCCACGAGCAGTACTTC | CASSEEGLTTHEQYF
- | 13 | TRBJ1-4 | - | TRBV27 | TGTGCCAGCAGTCCCCTTAGGGAGGAAAAACTGTTTTTT | CASSPLREEKLFF
TRBD1 | 18 | TRBJ2-3 | - | TRBV15 | TGTGCCACCAGCAGATCACCCGGTGGACAGGGGGAGCGGGATACGCAGTATTTT | CATSRSPGGQGERDTQYF
TRBD2 | 16 | TRBJ2-1 | - | TRBV5-4 | TGTGCCAGCAGCGGAGGCTTAGCGGGATCCTACAATGAGCAGTTCTTC | CASSGGLAGSYNEQFF
TRBD1 | 15 | TRBJ1-1 | - | TRBV14 | TGTGCCAGCAGCCTTGGGACAGGATTGAACACTGAAGCTTTCTTT | CASSLGTGLNTEAFF
TRBD1 | 13 | TRBJ2-7 | - | TRBV19 | TGTGCCAGTAGTCAACGGACAGGGGGAGAGCAGTACTTC | CASSQRTGGEQYF
- | 16 | TRBJ2-3 | once | TRBV7-3 | TGTGCCAGCAGCCCTGAGGGGGTAGGGTCCACAGATACGCAGTATTTT | CASSPEGVGSTDTQYF
- | 15 | TRBJ2-3 | - | TRBV4-1 | TGCGCCAGCAGCCCCCATAGCGGCAGCACAGATACGCAGTATTTT | CASSPHSGSTDTQYF
TRBD1 | 16 | TRBJ1-1 | - | TRBV6-6 | TGTGCCAGCTCAATCGGGACAGGGGGTCGTGACACTGAAGCTTTCTTT | CASSIGTGGRDTEAFF
TRBD1 | 14 | TRBJ2-1 | - | TRBV7-9 | TGTGCCAGCAGCTTAGAGGGACAGACCAATGAGCAGTTCTTC | CASSLEGQTNEQFF
- | 14 | TRBJ1-1 | once | TRBV19 | TGTGCCAGTACCACACAGGGAATGAACACTGAAGCTTTCTTT | CASTTQGMNTEAFF
- | 13 | TRBJ2-7 | once | TRBV7-9 | TGTGCCAGCAGCGTTGGAGGATCCCGCGAGCAGTACTTC | CASSVGGSREQYF
- | 13 | TRBJ1-1 | few | TRBV29-1 | TGCAGCGTTGGGGAGGGGAAGAACACTGAAGCTTTCTTT | CSVGEGKNTEAFF
- | 19 | TRBJ2-4 | - | TRBV4-3 | TGCGCCAGCAGCCAAGATTATGGCATAAAACCGCTAGCCAAAAACATTCAGTACTTC | CASSQDYGIKPLAKNIQYF
TRBD1 | 14 | TRBJ2-7 | - | TRBV11-2 | TGTGCCAGCAGCGTACAGGGGGCGTCCTACGAGCAGTACTTC | CASSVQGASYEQYF
- | 15 | TRBJ1-5 | - | TRBV6-6 | TGTGCCAGCAGTTACGGCCGAGGGTTCAATCAGCCCCAGCATTTT | CASSYGRGFNQPQHF
- | 14 | TRBJ1-5 | - | TRBV19 | TGTGCCAGTAGTCAGGGGAGTGGCAATCAGCCCCAGCATTTT | CASSQGSGNQPQHF
- | 13 | TRBJ2-1 | - | TRBV6-5 | TGTGCCAGCAGCTCAACCTCAGACAATGAGCAGTTCTTC | CASSSTSDNEQFF
TRBD1 | 12 | TRBJ2-7 | - | TRBV27 | TGTGCCAGCAGTTTAAAGGGGGCCGAGCAGTACTTC | CASSLKGAEQYF
- | 16 | TRBJ1-5 | - | TRBV27 | TGTGCCAGCAGGGCGAGGGTGGAGGGCGGCAATCAGCCCCAGCATTTT | CASRARVEGGNQPQHF
- | 15 | TRBJ1-1 | - | TRBV9 | TGTGCCAGCAGCGTCAGGGCCCAAGCCGGGACTGAAGCTTTCTTT | CASSVRAQAGTEAFF
- | 16 | TRBJ1-1 | once | TRBV7-9 | TGTGCCAGCAGCAAAAGGGATGGGGGGATGAACACTGAAGCTTTCTTT | CASSKRDGGMNTEAFF
TRBD1 | 14 | TRBJ1-2 | - | TRBV11-2 | TGTGCCAGCAGCGACAAGGGACAGGGACTAAGAGACACCTTC | CASSDKGQGLRDTF
- | 13 | TRBJ1-3 | - | TRBV7-9 | TGTGCCAGCGGGAGGGACCCTGGAAACACCATATATTTT | CASGRDPGNTIYF
TRBD1 | 14 | TRBJ1-1 | once | TRBV10-3 | TGTGCCACACGCACAGGGGAGATGAACACTGAAGCTTTCTTT | CATRTGEMNTEAFF
- | 14 | TRBJ2-2 | - | TRBV9 | TGTGCCAGCAGCCTCAACATTTACCCCGGGGAGCTGTTTTTT | CASSLNIYPGELFF
TRBD2 | 15 | TRBJ2-3 | - | TRBV10-3 | TGTGCCATCAGGGGGGGTAGCGGGTACACAGATACGCAGTATTTT | CAIRGGSGYTDTQYF
TRBD1 | 15 | TRBJ2-5 | - | TRBV5-1 | TGCGCCAGCAGCTTCCGGCTGGGACAGCAAGAGACCCAGTACTTC | CASSFRLGQQETQYF